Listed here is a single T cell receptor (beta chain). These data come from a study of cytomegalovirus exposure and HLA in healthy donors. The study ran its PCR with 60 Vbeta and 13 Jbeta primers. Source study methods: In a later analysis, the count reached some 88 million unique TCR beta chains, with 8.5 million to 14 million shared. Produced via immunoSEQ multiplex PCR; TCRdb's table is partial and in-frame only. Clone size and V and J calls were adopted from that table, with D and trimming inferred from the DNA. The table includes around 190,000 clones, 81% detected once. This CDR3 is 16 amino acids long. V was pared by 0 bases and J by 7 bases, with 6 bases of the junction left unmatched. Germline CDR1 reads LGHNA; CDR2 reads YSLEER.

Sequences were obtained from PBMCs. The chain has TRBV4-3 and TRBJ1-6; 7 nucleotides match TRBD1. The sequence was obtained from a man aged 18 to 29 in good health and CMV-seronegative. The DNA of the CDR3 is TGCGCCAGCAGCCAAGATTACAGGGGTACGAATTCACCCCTCCACTTT. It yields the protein CASSQDYRGTNSPLHF.